This T cell receptor beta chain is drawn from a study of patients and donors after allogeneic stem cell transplantation. The CDR3 contains 14 residues. The V gene's germline CDR1 is SGHRS and CDR2 YFSETQ. Trimming cost V 0 bases and J 2 bases, with 9 bases left between them. Using its own MiXCR run on the RT-PCR reads, TCRdb lists one record per CDR3 protein. The table has 920,000 or so distinct CDR3 sequences, about a sixth seen once. The table lists this clonotype with many counts. The TCR comes from a human donor who was either an allogeneic HSCT recipient or a stem cell or donor lymphocyte infusion donor (not recorded which). It is not recorded whose cells these are; they may come from a transplant donor. Sequences were obtained from blood, either unsorted or a sorted T cell fraction (not recorded which). The J gene is TRBJ2-7, the V gene TRBV5-1, with D unresolved. The CDR3 bases are TGCGCCAGCAGCTTGGAGGGATCGCCCTACGAGCAGTACTTC. Amino acids: CASSLEGSPYEQYF. Combining the CDR3 with reference TRBV5-1 and TRBJ2-7 gives the whole variable domain KAGVTQTPRYLIKTRGQQVTLSCSPISGHRSVSWYQQTPGQGLQFLFEYFSETQRNKGNFPGRFSGRQFSNSRSEMNVSTLELGDSALYLCASSLEGSPYEQYFGPGTRLTVT.